This TCR beta chain is drawn from a study of blood T cells in healthy people across ages. A few counts support this clonotype. Its antigen is not known. Next came a second PCR, run for roughly 6 to 11 cycles, which used a sample-barcoded 5' primer along with a J-beta primer mix. TCRdb itself ran the 5' RACE reads through MiXCR, one entry per CDR3 protein. This sample has 1.6 million or so distinct CDR3 sequences, with about 35% found just once. There were healthy Caucasian individuals from Russia, aged about 6 to 95, serving as donors. Study-wide results and caveats: Percentage of naive T cells showed a strong correlation with TCR beta diversity. Estimates based on one million T cells were treated as lower bounds.

Germline V gene lookup returns CDR1 LGHDT and CDR2 YNNKEL (reference sequence). After removal of 1 base from V and 0 bases from J, the junction contained 18 bases not matched to a gene. The CDR3 has 21 residues. This chain links TRBV3-1 with TRBJ2-4; TRBD2 matches 7 bases. This clonotype was sampled from a woman aged 30 to 39 in good health. Input material: blood. The CDR3 spells CASSQVLASGPPGRAKNIQYF. CDR3 in DNA: TGTGCCAGCAGCCAAGTTCTGGCTAGCGGTCCCCCGGGGCGAGCCAAAAACATTCAGTACTTC.